Listed below are T cell receptor beta chains from one sample, sequenced in a study of human T cells and chemical hapten exposure. TCRdb used MiXCR to reprocess the 5' RACE reads, holding one entry per CDR3 protein. Of tens of thousands of distinct CDR3 sequences in the sample, more than 7% are singletons; the top ten hold under 3%. All receptors come from a male donor in good health. The CDR3 runs from the conserved cysteine through the conserved F or W. A D gene is named only where the DNA matches it firmly. Clone size is given for some rows only: seen once, a few or many times, or a class if the clone is expanded.

J gene: TRBJ1-2
D gene: -
V gene: TRBV6-5
clone size: few
CDR3 DNA: TGTGCCAGCAGCCCCACCAACTTATATTATGGCTACACCTTC
CDR3 protein: CASSPTNLYYGYTF

J gene: TRBJ2-7
D gene: -
V gene: TRBV18
clone size: -
CDR3 DNA: TGTGCCAGCTCACGGCAGGACGGAGCCTACGAGCAGTACTTC
CDR3 protein: CASSRQDGAYEQYF

J gene: TRBJ2-3
D gene: -
V gene: TRBV6-1
clone size: few
CDR3 DNA: TGTGCCATCAGGGCCTTGGGCGATACGCAGTATTTT
CDR3 protein: CAIRALGDTQYF

J gene: TRBJ2-3
D gene: -
V gene: TRBV5-1
clone size: many
CDR3 DNA: TGCGCCAGCAGCTTGGAAGGACAGCACACAGATACGCAGTATTTT
CDR3 protein: CASSLEGQHTDTQYF

J gene: TRBJ2-7
D gene: TRBD1
V gene: TRBV18
clone size: few
CDR3 DNA: TGTGCCAGCTCACCCGGGACAGGGGAGTACGAGCAGTACTTC
CDR3 protein: CASSPGTGEYEQYF

J gene: TRBJ2-7
D gene: TRBD1
V gene: TRBV13
clone size: many
CDR3 DNA: TGTGCCAGCAGCTTAGGCCCTGGGGGACAGGTAGCCTACGAGCAGTACTTC
CDR3 protein: CASSLGPGGQVAYEQYF

J gene: TRBJ2-6
D gene: -
V gene: TRBV6-2/TRBV6-3
clone size: -
CDR3 DNA: TGTGCCAGCTCACATGATCTTCGGACATTCCTGGGCACTGGGGCCAACGTCCTGACTTTC
CDR3 protein: CASSHDLRTFLGTGANVLTF

J gene: TRBJ2-7
D gene: TRBD1
V gene: TRBV20-1
clone size: few
CDR3 DNA: TGCAGTGCACCCCCGACAGGGCTCTCGAGCTCCTACGAGCAGTACTTC
CDR3 protein: CSAPPTGLSSSYEQYF

J gene: TRBJ2-7
D gene: TRBD2
V gene: TRBV20-1
clone size: many
CDR3 DNA: TGCAGTGCTAGAGAATCGCCTAGCGGTACCTACGAGCAGTACTTC
CDR3 protein: CSARESPSGTYEQYF

J gene: TRBJ2-2
D gene: -
V gene: TRBV6-5
clone size: few
CDR3 DNA: TGTGCCAGCAGTTACGACCCCGGGACACCGTCGACCGGGGAGCTGTTTTTT
CDR3 protein: CASSYDPGTPSTGELFF

J gene: TRBJ2-3
D gene: TRBD2
V gene: TRBV20-1
clone size: few
CDR3 DNA: TGCAGTGCTAGAGCCCTAGCGGGGTCAAACATTAGCACAGATACGCAGTATTTT
CDR3 protein: CSARALAGSNISTDTQYF

J gene: TRBJ2-7
D gene: -
V gene: TRBV27
clone size: many
CDR3 DNA: TGTGCCAGCACCGATGGGACAATCCTCCCGAGCTCCTACGAGCAGTACTTC
CDR3 protein: CASTDGTILPSSYEQYF

J gene: TRBJ1-1
D gene: -
V gene: TRBV7-2
clone size: many
CDR3 DNA: TGTGCCAGCAGCTGGGGGATGGTAACGTTAATGAACACTGAAGCTTTCTTT
CDR3 protein: CASSWGMVTLMNTEAFF

J gene: TRBJ2-7
D gene: TRBD1
V gene: TRBV12-3/TRBV12-4
clone size: few
CDR3 DNA: TGTGCCAGCAGTTTGCTTGGACAGGCACCGGAATACGAGCAGTACTTC
CDR3 protein: CASSLLGQAPEYEQYF

J gene: TRBJ2-5
D gene: TRBD1
V gene: TRBV18
clone size: -
CDR3 DNA: TGTGCCAGCTCACCACAGGGACAGCAAGAGACCCAGTACTTC
CDR3 protein: CASSPQGQQETQYF

J gene: TRBJ2-6
D gene: TRBD1
V gene: TRBV6-5
clone size: -
CDR3 DNA: TGTGCCAGCAGTACAAGACAGGGGGCGACTGGGGCCAACGTCCTGACTTTC
CDR3 protein: CASSTRQGATGANVLTF

J gene: TRBJ2-1
D gene: TRBD1
V gene: TRBV5-1
clone size: -
CDR3 DNA: TGCGCCAGCAGCTTGGGACAGGGAATAGAGCAGTTCTTC
CDR3 protein: CASSLGQGIEQFF

J gene: TRBJ2-7
D gene: -
V gene: TRBV28
clone size: -
CDR3 DNA: TGTGCCAGCAGCCCCCCAAGCTGGAGCTCCTACGAGCAGTACTTC
CDR3 protein: CASSPPSWSSYEQYF

J gene: TRBJ2-7
D gene: -
V gene: TRBV6-1
clone size: many
CDR3 DNA: TGTGCCAGCAGAATCCACAGTTCCTACGAGCAGTACTTC
CDR3 protein: CASRIHSSYEQYF

J gene: TRBJ2-7
D gene: TRBD1
V gene: TRBV4-1
clone size: few
CDR3 DNA: TGCGCCAGCAGCCAAGGCCCCTTGGGACAGGGGCCCTCCGAGCAGTACTTC
CDR3 protein: CASSQGPLGQGPSEQYF

J gene: TRBJ1-1
D gene: TRBD1
V gene: TRBV12-3/TRBV12-4
clone size: few
CDR3 DNA: TGTGCCAGCAGCCCCGGGACAGGAAGGCAGAACACTGAAGCTTTCTTT
CDR3 protein: CASSPGTGRQNTEAFF

J gene: TRBJ1-1
D gene: TRBD1
V gene: TRBV5-1
clone size: many
CDR3 DNA: TGCGCCAGCAGCTTACAGGGGCTGAGCACTGAAGCTTTCTTT
CDR3 protein: CASSLQGLSTEAFF

J gene: TRBJ2-3
D gene: TRBD2
V gene: TRBV3-1
clone size: -
CDR3 DNA: TGTGCCAGCAGCCAAGAAGCGGGAGATGGAGATACGCAGTATTTT
CDR3 protein: CASSQEAGDGDTQYF

J gene: TRBJ2-3
D gene: -
V gene: TRBV10-3
clone size: many
CDR3 DNA: TGTGCCATCAGTGTACCCGAAGACACAGATACGCAGTATTTT
CDR3 protein: CAISVPEDTDTQYF

J gene: TRBJ2-3
D gene: TRBD2
V gene: TRBV7-6
clone size: few
CDR3 DNA: TGTGCCAGCAGCTCAAGGACGGGACTACGCACAGATACGCAGTATTTT
CDR3 protein: CASSSRTGLRTDTQYF

J gene: TRBJ1-1
D gene: -
V gene: TRBV13
clone size: few
CDR3 DNA: TGTGCCAGCAGCTTAGGAGACGGGAGGCTTTTGAACACTGAAGCTTTCTTT
CDR3 protein: CASSLGDGRLLNTEAFF

J gene: TRBJ2-1
D gene: -
V gene: TRBV18
clone size: few
CDR3 DNA: TGTGCCAGCTCATACAGGGTGATCGACAATGAGCAGTTCTTC
CDR3 protein: CASSYRVIDNEQFF

J gene: TRBJ1-1
D gene: -
V gene: TRBV12-3/TRBV12-4
clone size: many
CDR3 DNA: TGTGCCAGCAGTTTCCTCAGGGGCACTGAAGCTTTCTTT
CDR3 protein: CASSFLRGTEAFF

J gene: TRBJ2-3
D gene: TRBD1
V gene: TRBV20-1
clone size: many
CDR3 DNA: TGCAGTGCTAGATACAGGGGGGGCACAGATACGCAGTATTTT
CDR3 protein: CSARYRGGTDTQYF

J gene: TRBJ1-1
D gene: -
V gene: TRBV6-6
clone size: -
CDR3 DNA: TGTGCCAGCGCCAGGGGCGGGTTGAACACTGAAGCTTTCTTT
CDR3 protein: CASARGGLNTEAFF

J gene: TRBJ2-3
D gene: -
V gene: TRBV20-1
clone size: many
CDR3 DNA: TGCAGTCTGAAGTCCTCGGATACGCAGTATTTT
CDR3 protein: CSLKSSDTQYF

J gene: TRBJ2-5
D gene: TRBD2
V gene: TRBV7-2
clone size: few
CDR3 DNA: TGTGCCAGCAGCTTAGTCGGTGCGGGAGCCGAGACCCAGTACTTC
CDR3 protein: CASSLVGAGAETQYF

J gene: TRBJ2-5
D gene: -
V gene: TRBV12-5
clone size: many
CDR3 DNA: TGTGCTAGTGGTTTGGTTCCTTCGGGACGGATCCAAGAGACCCAGTACTTC
CDR3 protein: CASGLVPSGRIQETQYF

J gene: TRBJ1-2
D gene: -
V gene: TRBV24-1
clone size: -
CDR3 DNA: TGTGCCACCAGTGATACAACGACTAACTATGGCTACACCTTC
CDR3 protein: CATSDTTTNYGYTF

J gene: TRBJ2-3
D gene: TRBD2
V gene: TRBV29-1
clone size: many
CDR3 DNA: TGCAGCGTTCCCTCGGGACTAGCGGGAGCGGGGACAGATACGCAGTATTTT
CDR3 protein: CSVPSGLAGAGTDTQYF

J gene: TRBJ1-6
D gene: -
V gene: TRBV6-1
clone size: -
CDR3 DNA: TGTGCCAGCAGTGAATTGGGGGACGCGGCACCCCTCCACTTT
CDR3 protein: CASSELGDAAPLHF

J gene: TRBJ1-2
D gene: TRBD1
V gene: TRBV5-1
clone size: many
CDR3 DNA: TGCGCCAGCAGCTTGGGTCCCCAGGGGGCAGGGTATGGCTACACCTTC
CDR3 protein: CASSLGPQGAGYGYTF